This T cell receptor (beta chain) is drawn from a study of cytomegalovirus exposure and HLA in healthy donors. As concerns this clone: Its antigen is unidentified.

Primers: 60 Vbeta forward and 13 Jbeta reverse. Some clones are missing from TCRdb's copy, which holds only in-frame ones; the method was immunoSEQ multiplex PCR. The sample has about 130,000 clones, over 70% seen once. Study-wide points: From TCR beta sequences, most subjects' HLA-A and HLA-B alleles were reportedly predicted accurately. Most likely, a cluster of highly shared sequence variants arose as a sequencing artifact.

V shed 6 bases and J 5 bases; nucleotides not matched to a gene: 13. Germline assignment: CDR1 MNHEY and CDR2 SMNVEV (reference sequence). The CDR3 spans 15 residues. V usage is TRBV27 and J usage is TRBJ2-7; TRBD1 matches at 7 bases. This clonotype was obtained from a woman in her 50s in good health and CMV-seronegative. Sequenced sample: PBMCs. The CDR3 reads CASRTPRDSWHEQYF. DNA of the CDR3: TGTGCCAGCAGAACCCCCAGGGACAGTTGGCACGAGCAGTACTTC.